This is a list of T cell receptor beta chains from one sample in a study of T cells expressing NK-cell markers. From its re-call of the 5' RACE reads, TCRdb lists each CDR3 protein once, without DNA. The sample totals about 150,000 distinct CDR3 sequences. The sample consisted of blood T cells: a sorted CD56 or NKG2C T cell subset, CD4+ or CD8+ T cells, or bulk PBMC T cells (not recorded which). The receptors shown here come from a woman aged 50 to 60 in good health. The CDR3 runs from the conserved cysteine through the conserved F or W.

V gene: TRBV12-5
J gene: TRBJ2-3
CDR3 protein: CASGFVPGAHTDTQYF

V gene: TRBV7-9
J gene: TRBJ2-5
CDR3 protein: CASSAKIASQYF

V gene: TRBV19
J gene: TRBJ1-2
CDR3 protein: CASSIDLSWDTQQPYGYTF

V gene: TRBV6-5
J gene: TRBJ2-1
CDR3 protein: CASGPVASYNEQFF

V gene: TRBV5-1
J gene: TRBJ2-1
CDR3 protein: CASSRVGADFINEQFF

V gene: TRBV6-6
J gene: TRBJ2-1
CDR3 protein: CASSHRDSSYNEQFF

V gene: TRBV7-3
J gene: TRBJ2-1
CDR3 protein: CASSLTPTNEQFF

V gene: TRBV9
J gene: TRBJ2-1
CDR3 protein: CASSGLGGDLINEQFF

V gene: TRBV10-3
J gene: TRBJ2-7
CDR3 protein: CAISDRGRGYEQYF

V gene: TRBV11-2
J gene: TRBJ1-1
CDR3 protein: CASSLSPGQRTEAFF

V gene: TRBV12-3/TRBV12-4
J gene: TRBJ1-2
CDR3 protein: CASSILDWDYGYTF

V gene: TRBV12-3/TRBV12-4
J gene: TRBJ1-1
CDR3 protein: CASSIAGTEAFF

V gene: TRBV29-1
J gene: TRBJ2-3
CDR3 protein: CSVEITGRPGTGATDTQYF

V gene: TRBV3-1
J gene: TRBJ2-3
CDR3 protein: CASSQVQASGRAGGLTDTQYF

V gene: TRBV4-1
J gene: TRBJ1-4
CDR3 protein: CASSLHPGQGEKLFF

V gene: TRBV4-1
J gene: TRBJ2-1
CDR3 protein: CASSQDSRGSEQFF

V gene: TRBV5-1
J gene: TRBJ2-7
CDR3 protein: CASSPGQAAWEQYF

V gene: TRBV7-2
J gene: TRBJ2-1
CDR3 protein: CAISLGVSGYNEQFF

V gene: TRBV29-1
J gene: TRBJ2-2
CDR3 protein: CSVGVAGELFFF

V gene: TRBV29-1
J gene: TRBJ1-1
CDR3 protein: CSVDRGGLNTEAFF

V gene: TRBV28
J gene: TRBJ1-2
CDR3 protein: CASSRDRGGGGYTF

V gene: TRBV7-8
J gene: TRBJ2-1
CDR3 protein: CASSFAAGGTLSYNEQFF

V gene: TRBV5-1
J gene: TRBJ2-3
CDR3 protein: CASSKPLAGDTDTQYF

V gene: TRBV13
J gene: TRBJ2-4
CDR3 protein: CASSSETQGGAKNIQYF

V gene: TRBV12-3/TRBV12-4
J gene: TRBJ1-2
CDR3 protein: CASSLFAGANYGYTF

V gene: TRBV5-1
J gene: TRBJ2-3
CDR3 protein: CASSFDGRTDTQYF

V gene: TRBV12-3/TRBV12-4
J gene: TRBJ2-6
CDR3 protein: CASSYMVRTAYSGANVLTF

V gene: TRBV20-1
J gene: TRBJ2-1
CDR3 protein: CSASPLASSYNEQFF

V gene: TRBV25-1
J gene: TRBJ2-2
CDR3 protein: CASSEFVTENTGELFF

V gene: TRBV7-8
J gene: TRBJ2-1
CDR3 protein: CASSPDRIGTSDHNEQFF

V gene: TRBV12-3/TRBV12-4
J gene: TRBJ2-1
CDR3 protein: CASILLGRHNEQFF